A single T cell receptor beta chain is shown here with its context. The antigen it binds to is not known. Base qualities are not recorded, but no much larger clone differs from it by a single base. This specimen comes from a study of T cell responses to AZD1222 COVID-19 vaccine (dated by TCRdb to the early 2020s). For context, the study as a whole: TCR sequencing covered fewer than 250 trial participants: approximately 200 given two doses of AZD1222 and about 26 given two doses of MenACWY control vaccine. Trial participants were enrolled by age into subgroups of 18-55, 56-69 and 70-plus years, and around 150, 29 and 61 TCR-sequenced participants, respectively, were included in these subgroups. Beyond this particular receptor, the publication reports: CD4 TCRs associated with the vaccine covered the entire spike protein, and the dominant responses were in regions 160-218 and 743-854. Reportedly, almost half of the unique spike-specific TCRs recognized epitopes lying outside the regions that are mutated in the B.1.351 and B.1.1.7 variants. The 56-69-year group was small, and its depth increase did not reach significance, likely because of low power. Participants were mostly white British and included more females than males, and it was suggested by the authors that clonal diversity may have been underestimated. Conclusions about previously exposed vaccinees are limited, since just five or six AZD1222 recipients were seropositive for SARS-CoV-2 at baseline. After two AZD1222 doses, spike-specific TCR breadth and depth were significantly higher than at day 0 and than in MenACWY recipients. Because no day 14 peak-response samples were available, repertoires were characterized only after the peak T cell response.

The CDR3 regions of human TCRbeta chains were analyzed by immunosequencing. The study's processing was this. TCRs in the repertoires were matched against a reference library of SARS-CoV-2-specific TCRs that had been generated with the MIRA antigen-specificity platform. Breadth was defined as the fraction of unique TCRs that were SARS-CoV-2-associated. Depth was defined as the fraction of total T cells that were SARS-CoV-2-associated. Using the MIRA data, every spike-specific TCR was mapped to the spike region that the TCR reacted to and assigned to either a CD4 or a CD8 class. Log10-transformed breadth and depth values were compared by one-way ANOVA with Sidak's multiple comparisons tests. Here the immuneACCESS table is served through TCRdb, limited to in-frame sequences with V and J called. Missing clones are a known gap in these copies; in checked studies unresolved V genes cover under half, and the rest lacks a known reason. The DNA gave D and trimming, while V, J and clone size come from that table. A total of about 48,000 clones appear in this sample, around 85% of them only once. The leading ten clones occupy roughly 6.4% of the sample.

The time point label here, explained by the study, means: about 28 days (+/-7) after the second vaccine dose. AZD1222 recipients given second doses at about 4 weeks or at about 12 weeks were pooled, since spike-specific TCR depth and breadth were not found to differ between the two schedules. Samples from vaccinated people were obtained from the UK trials COV001 and COV002, which included a single-blind randomized controlled phase 2/3 trial of AZD1222 (ChAdOx1 nCoV-19) in healthy adults. Trial participant PBMC samples were collected at day 0 and day 28 after the second dose for TCRbeta chain sequencing. The receptor's source is an adult who received the AZD1222 COVID-19 vaccine. Specimen: peripheral blood, collected 28 days after the second AZD1222 dose.

The sequence in DNA is TGCAGCGTTGAATCCGGGACCTACGAGCAGTACTTC. This encodes CSVESGTYEQYF. The sequence joins TRBV29-1 to TRBJ2-7; the D gene is perhaps TRBD2, from 5 matching bases. The germline V gene gives CDR1 as SQVTM and CDR2 as ANQGSEA. Trimming takes 2 bases from V and 2 bases from J, and the germline ends sit 7 bases apart. There are 12 amino acids in the CDR3, from cysteine to phenylalanine inclusive. Only the CDR3 portion is preserved as DNA: 36 bases, with reading frame beginning at the first base.